This is a list of T cell receptor beta chains from one sample in a study of T cell repertoires in cytomegalovirus infection. TCRdb reprocessed the reads with MiXCR, giving one entry per CDR3 protein. The table lists around 350,000 distinct CDR3 sequences, 15% to 20% of them singletons, with approximately 8% in the top ten. The sequencing sample was made of PBMCs. These receptors were obtained from a human donor in good health (CMV status not recorded). Some clones in this sample may be carry-over from other donors' samples. Each CDR3 is given with its conserved first and last residue. The D gene is left open where the match is weak. Size is stated for part of the rows, as once, few or many counts, or as a class when the clone is expanded.

V: TRBV29-1; J: TRBJ1-4; size: many; D: -; DNA: TGCAGCGCCCTCACCGGGGGTGAAAAACTGTTTTTT; CDR3: CSALTGGEKLFF
V: TRBV7-2; J: TRBJ2-1; size: many; D: TRBD2; DNA: TGTGCCAGCTCAGGTGGGGGGACTAGCCGAACTAATGAGCAGTTCTTC; CDR3: CASSGGGTSRTNEQFF
V: TRBV7-8; J: TRBJ2-3; size: many; D: TRBD2; DNA: TGTGCCAGCAGCCCACGGACTAGCGGGGGAGTAGATACGCAGTATTTT; CDR3: CASSPRTSGGVDTQYF
V: TRBV28; J: TRBJ1-1; size: many; D: TRBD1; DNA: TGTGCCAGCAGGGGACAGGGCTCCCTTGAAGCTTTCTTT; CDR3: CASRGQGSLEAFF
V: TRBV11-2; J: TRBJ2-1; size: many; D: -; DNA: TGTGCCAGCAGCTTAGACTTCGTCGGGGAGCAGTTCTTC; CDR3: CASSLDFVGEQFF
V: TRBV10-3; J: TRBJ2-5; size: many; D: TRBD2; DNA: TGTGCCATCAGTGAGTCGAATCGGGGGGGTCCCCAAGAGACCCAGTACTTC; CDR3: CAISESNRGGPQETQYF
V: TRBV11-2; J: TRBJ2-5; size: many; D: TRBD2; DNA: TGTGCCAGCAGCGCGACTAGCGGGGGGGTCAAAGAGACCCAGTACTTC; CDR3: CASSATSGGVKETQYF
V: TRBV12-3/TRBV12-4; J: TRBJ1-1; size: -; D: -; DNA: TGTGCCAGCAGTACACAGGGATGGAGGACTGAAGCTTTCTTT; CDR3: CASSTQGWRTEAFF
V: TRBV2; J: TRBJ2-5; size: few; D: -; DNA: TGTGCCAGCAGTGAACCGGGGGGCCAAACGGAGACCCAGTACTTC; CDR3: CASSEPGGQTETQYF
V: TRBV18; J: TRBJ2-7; size: -; D: TRBD2; DNA: TGTGCCAGCTCACGGGAGGGCTCCTACGAGCAGTACTTC; CDR3: CASSREGSYEQYF
V: TRBV19; J: TRBJ2-1; size: few; D: -; DNA: TGTGCCAGTAGAAAAAGTGGGGCGACTAGGGCCTACAATGAGCAGTTCTTC; CDR3: CASRKSGATRAYNEQFF
V: TRBV5-6; J: TRBJ2-3; size: -; D: -; DNA: TGTGCCAGCAGCAAGCCGACTGCAAGCACAGATACGCAGTATTTT; CDR3: CASSKPTASTDTQYF
V: TRBV7-9; J: TRBJ2-2; size: many; D: -; DNA: TGTGCCAGCAGCCCCCAGGCCCTCAAAGCTAACACCGGGGAGCTGTTTTTT; CDR3: CASSPQALKANTGELFF
V: TRBV20-1; J: TRBJ2-3; size: -; D: -; DNA: TGCAGTGCTACCGGCGCACGGTTTAGCACAGATACGCAGTATTTT; CDR3: CSATGARFSTDTQYF
V: TRBV18; J: TRBJ1-3; size: few; D: -; DNA: TGTGCCAGCTCACCAGTGGTGGGAATTGGAAACACCATATATTTT; CDR3: CASSPVVGIGNTIYF
V: TRBV5-6; J: TRBJ1-6; size: many; D: TRBD1; DNA: TGTGCCAGCAGCTTGGTGAGGACAGGGTTGTCACCCCTCCACTTT; CDR3: CASSLVRTGLSPLHF
V: TRBV7-2; J: TRBJ2-6; size: many; D: -; DNA: TGTGCCAGCAGCTCGTCCTCTGGGGCCAACGTCCTGACTTTC; CDR3: CASSSSSGANVLTF
V: TRBV27; J: TRBJ2-7; size: few; D: -; DNA: TGTGCCAGCAGTTTATCGGGCAGAACCTACGAGCAGTACTTC; CDR3: CASSLSGRTYEQYF
V: TRBV7-4; J: TRBJ2-7; size: -; D: -; DNA: TGTGCCAGCAGCCCGGTTTTTCACGAGCAGTACTTC; CDR3: CASSPVFHEQYF
V: TRBV15; J: TRBJ1-3; size: few; D: -; DNA: TGTGCCACCACCACGTACCCCTCTGGAAACACCATATATTTT; CDR3: CATTTYPSGNTIYF
V: TRBV12-3/TRBV12-4; J: TRBJ2-6; size: few; D: TRBD1; DNA: TGTGCCAGCAGTTTTCTAGGGTACAGGGGGGCTAGGACTGGGGCCAACGTCCTGACTTTC; CDR3: CASSFLGYRGARTGANVLTF
V: TRBV27; J: TRBJ1-5; size: few; D: -; DNA: TGTGCCAGCAGTGTATACATGAATAGCAATCAGCCCCAGCATTTT; CDR3: CASSVYMNSNQPQHF
V: TRBV5-6; J: TRBJ2-1; size: few; D: -; DNA: TGTGCCAGCAGCAACGGACCCGGACCCATTGAGCAGTTCTTC; CDR3: CASSNGPGPIEQFF
V: TRBV12-3/TRBV12-4; J: TRBJ1-5; size: -; D: TRBD1; DNA: TGTGCCAGCAGAACCGGGACAGGGTGGAATCAGCCCCAGCATTTT; CDR3: CASRTGTGWNQPQHF
V: TRBV18; J: TRBJ1-1; size: -; D: TRBD1; DNA: TGTGCCAGCTCACCGGAGACAGGGGGCGACACTGAAGCTTTCTTT; CDR3: CASSPETGGDTEAFF
V: TRBV2; J: TRBJ1-1; size: many; D: -; DNA: TGTGCCAGCAGTGAAAAGGATGGACCCTATGAAGCTTTCTTT; CDR3: CASSEKDGPYEAFF
V: TRBV29-1; J: TRBJ1-1; size: -; D: -; DNA: TGCAGCGTTGAAGCTCCTTACGGATCCATGAACACTGAAGCTTTCTTT; CDR3: CSVEAPYGSMNTEAFF
V: TRBV7-6; J: TRBJ1-2; size: -; D: TRBD1; DNA: TGTGCCAGCAGCCCCCGGACAGGGCCCTATGGCTACACCTTC; CDR3: CASSPRTGPYGYTF
V: TRBV12-3/TRBV12-4; J: TRBJ2-2; size: many; D: TRBD2; DNA: TGTGCCAGCAGCCCGGGGGAGGGCACCGGGGAGCTGTTTTTT; CDR3: CASSPGEGTGELFF
V: TRBV20-1; J: TRBJ2-1; size: -; D: TRBD1; DNA: TGCAGTGCTAGACAGACAGGGGACAATGAGCAGTTCTTC; CDR3: CSARQTGDNEQFF
V: TRBV19; J: TRBJ2-3; size: many; D: -; DNA: TGTGCATCCGGGGACAAAAACACAGATACGCAGTATTTT; CDR3: CASGDKNTDTQYF
V: TRBV2; J: TRBJ1-1; size: few; D: TRBD1; DNA: TGTGCCAGCAGTGAGGACAGGGGATTTGAAGCTTTCTTT; CDR3: CASSEDRGFEAFF
V: TRBV5-5; J: TRBJ2-2; size: -; D: -; DNA: TGTGCCAGCAGCTTGTTTGGGGCCGGGGAGCTGTTTTTT; CDR3: CASSLFGAGELFF
V: TRBV24-1; J: TRBJ2-3; size: -; D: TRBD1; DNA: TGTGCCACCAGTGGTCCAGACATCGGTGGCAGGGGGCCCGGAGTCACAGATACGCAGTATTTT; CDR3: CATSGPDIGGRGPGVTDTQYF
V: TRBV11-1; J: TRBJ1-1; size: many; D: -; DNA: TGTGCCAGCAGCCGTTCACCGAACACTGAAGCTTTCTTT; CDR3: CASSRSPNTEAFF
V: TRBV7-8; J: TRBJ2-2; size: many; D: TRBD2; DNA: TGTGCCAGCAGCGGGACTAGCGGGGGGGCCGGGGAGCTGTTTTTT; CDR3: CASSGTSGGAGELFF
V: TRBV10-3; J: TRBJ2-1; size: many; D: TRBD2; DNA: TGTGCCATCAGTGACAGCGGGAGGGCCTCGAGCTCCTACAATGAGCAGTTCTTC; CDR3: CAISDSGRASSSYNEQFF
V: TRBV7-9; J: TRBJ2-3; size: few; D: -; DNA: TGTGCCAGCAGCTCGTACTTAGCATTCACAGATACGCAGTATTTT; CDR3: CASSSYLAFTDTQYF
V: TRBV7-2; J: TRBJ1-4; size: few; D: TRBD1; DNA: TGTGCCAGCAGCCCAGGACAGGGAGGATATGAAAAACTGTTTTTT; CDR3: CASSPGQGGYEKLFF
V: TRBV30; J: TRBJ2-1; size: -; D: -; DNA: TGTGCCTGGAGGTCTAGCTCCTACAATGAGCAGTTCTTC; CDR3: CAWRSSSYNEQFF